The present entry profiles one T cell receptor (beta chain) with its context. No antigen is known for it. The data stem from a study of cytomegalovirus exposure and HLA in healthy donors. Study results and caveats: It was likely that a cluster of highly shared sequence variants was a sequencing artifact. About 87% or about 30% of the time was how often most TCR beta V segments were productive, according to an earlier analysis.

Healthy bone marrow donors made up the donors. While unrecorded immune exposures were likely, the donors were nominally healthy when sampled. J gave up 5 bases and V 2 bases, and 4 bases lay outside the gene matches. The germline V gene has CDR1 GTSNPN and CDR2 SVGIG (reference sequence). CDR3 length: 14 residues. The PCR made use of 60 Vbeta and 13 Jbeta primers. Sequenced by immunoSEQ multiplex PCR; TCRdb stores in-frame clones only, minus some. Altogether 100,000 to 150,000 clones are present, 74% being singletons, with the ten largest covering approximately 3.9%. Specimen: PBMCs. This receptor was taken from a woman aged 50 to 60 in good health and CMV-seropositive. The chain employs TRBV30 and TRBJ2-2; TRBD2 agrees at 8 bases. CDR3 in amino acids: CAWSYTGGTGELFF. CDR3 nucleotide sequence: TGTGCCTGGAGTTATACGGGGGGGACCGGGGAGCTGTTTTTT.